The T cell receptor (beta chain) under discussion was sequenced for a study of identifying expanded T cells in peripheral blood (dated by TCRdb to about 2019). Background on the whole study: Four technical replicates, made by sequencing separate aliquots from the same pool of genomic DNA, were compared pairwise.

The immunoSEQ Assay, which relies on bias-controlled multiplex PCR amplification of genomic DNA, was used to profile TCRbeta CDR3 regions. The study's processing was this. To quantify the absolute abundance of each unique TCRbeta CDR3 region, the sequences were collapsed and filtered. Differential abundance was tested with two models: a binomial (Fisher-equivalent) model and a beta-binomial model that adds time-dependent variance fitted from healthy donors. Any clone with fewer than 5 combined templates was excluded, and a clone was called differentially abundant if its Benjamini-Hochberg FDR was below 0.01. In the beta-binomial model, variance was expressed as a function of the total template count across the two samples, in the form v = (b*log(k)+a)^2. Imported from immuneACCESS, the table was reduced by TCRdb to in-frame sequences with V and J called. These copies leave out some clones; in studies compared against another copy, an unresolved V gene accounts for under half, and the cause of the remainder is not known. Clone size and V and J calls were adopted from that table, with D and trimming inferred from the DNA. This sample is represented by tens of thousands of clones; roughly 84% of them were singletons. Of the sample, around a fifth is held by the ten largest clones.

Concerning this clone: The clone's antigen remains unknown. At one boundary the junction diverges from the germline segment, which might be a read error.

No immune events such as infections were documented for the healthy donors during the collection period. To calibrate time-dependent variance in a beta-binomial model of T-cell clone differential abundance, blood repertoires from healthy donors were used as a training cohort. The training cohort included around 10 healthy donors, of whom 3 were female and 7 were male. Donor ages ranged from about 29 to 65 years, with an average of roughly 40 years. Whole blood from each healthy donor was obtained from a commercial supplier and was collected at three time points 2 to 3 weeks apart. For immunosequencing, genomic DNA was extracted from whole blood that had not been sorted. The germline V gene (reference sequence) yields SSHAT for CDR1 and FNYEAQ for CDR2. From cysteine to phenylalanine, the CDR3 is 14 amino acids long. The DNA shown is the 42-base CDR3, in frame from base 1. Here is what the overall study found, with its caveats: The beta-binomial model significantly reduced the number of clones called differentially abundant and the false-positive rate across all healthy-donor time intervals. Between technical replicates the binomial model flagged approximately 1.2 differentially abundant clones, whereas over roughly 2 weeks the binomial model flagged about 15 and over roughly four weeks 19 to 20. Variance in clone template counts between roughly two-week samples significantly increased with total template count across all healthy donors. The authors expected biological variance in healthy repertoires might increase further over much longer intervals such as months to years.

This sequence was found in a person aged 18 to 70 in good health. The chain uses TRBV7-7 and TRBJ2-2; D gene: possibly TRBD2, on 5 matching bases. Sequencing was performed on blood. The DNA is TGTGCTAGCAGCCTTAGCGTGAACACCGGGGAGCTGTTTTTT. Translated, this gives CASSLSVNTGELFF. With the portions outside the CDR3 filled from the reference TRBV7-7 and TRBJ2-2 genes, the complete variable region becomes GAGVSQSPRYKVTKRGQDVTLRCDPISSHATLYWYQQALGQGPEFLTYFNYEAQPDKSGLPSDRFSAERPEGSISTLTIQRTEQRDSAMYRCASSLSVNTGELFFGEGSRLTVL.